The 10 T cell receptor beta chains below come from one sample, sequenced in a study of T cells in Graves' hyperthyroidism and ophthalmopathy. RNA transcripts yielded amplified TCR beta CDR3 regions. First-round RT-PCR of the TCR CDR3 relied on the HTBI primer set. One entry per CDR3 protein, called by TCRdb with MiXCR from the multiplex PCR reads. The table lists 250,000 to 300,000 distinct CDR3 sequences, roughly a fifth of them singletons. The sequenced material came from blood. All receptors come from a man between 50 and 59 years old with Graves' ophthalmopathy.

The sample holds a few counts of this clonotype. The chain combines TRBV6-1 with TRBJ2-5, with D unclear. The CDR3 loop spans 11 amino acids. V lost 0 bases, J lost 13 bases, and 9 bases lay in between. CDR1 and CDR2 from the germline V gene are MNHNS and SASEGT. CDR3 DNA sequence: TGTGCCAGCAGTGAAGCTAGCCCCCTGTACTTC. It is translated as CASSEASPLYF.

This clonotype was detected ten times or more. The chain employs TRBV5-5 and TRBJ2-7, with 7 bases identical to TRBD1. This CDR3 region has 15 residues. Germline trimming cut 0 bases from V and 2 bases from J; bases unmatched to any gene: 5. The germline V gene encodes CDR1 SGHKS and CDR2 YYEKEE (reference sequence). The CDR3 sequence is CASSLVGTEAYEQYF. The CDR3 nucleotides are TGTGCCAGCAGCTTGGTGGGGACAGAAGCCTACGAGCAGTACTTC.

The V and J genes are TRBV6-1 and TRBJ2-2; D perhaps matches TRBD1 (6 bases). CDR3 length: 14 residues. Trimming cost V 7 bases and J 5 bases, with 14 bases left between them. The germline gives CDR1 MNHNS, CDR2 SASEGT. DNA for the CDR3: TGTGCCAGCAACGAACAGGGCAGGACCGGGGAGCTGTTTTTT. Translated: CASNEQGRTGELFF.

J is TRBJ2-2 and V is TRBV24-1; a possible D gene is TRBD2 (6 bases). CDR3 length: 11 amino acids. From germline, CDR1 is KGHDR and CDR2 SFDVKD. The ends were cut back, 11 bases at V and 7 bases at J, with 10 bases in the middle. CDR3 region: CASQGGGELFF. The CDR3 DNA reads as TGTGCCAGCCAGGGAGGCGGGGAGCTGTTTTTT.

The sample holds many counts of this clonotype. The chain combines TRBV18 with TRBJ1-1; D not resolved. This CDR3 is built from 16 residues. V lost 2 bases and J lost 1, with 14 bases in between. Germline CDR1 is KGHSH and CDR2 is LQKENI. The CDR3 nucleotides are TGTGCCAGCTCACCAAATAGGGCAGCTGCGAACACTGAAGCTTTCTTT. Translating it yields CASSPNRAAANTEAFF. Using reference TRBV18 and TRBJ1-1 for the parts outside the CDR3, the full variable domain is NAGVMQNPRHLVRRRGQEARLRCSPMKGHSHVYWYRQLPEEGLKFMVYLQKENIIDESGMPKERFSAEFPKEGPSILRIQQVVRGDSAAYFCASSPNRAAANTEAFFGQGTRLTVV.

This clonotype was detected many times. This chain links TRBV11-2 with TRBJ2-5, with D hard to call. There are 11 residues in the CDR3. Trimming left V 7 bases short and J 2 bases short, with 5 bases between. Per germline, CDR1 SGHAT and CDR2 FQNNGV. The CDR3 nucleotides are TGTGCCAGCACCAGTCAAGAGACCCAGTACTTC. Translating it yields CASTSQETQYF.

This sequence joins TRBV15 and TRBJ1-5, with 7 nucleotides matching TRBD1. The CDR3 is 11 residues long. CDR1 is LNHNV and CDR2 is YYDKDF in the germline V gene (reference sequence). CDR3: CAAGGHQPQHF. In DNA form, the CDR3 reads TGTGCGGCAGGGGGGCATCAGCCCCAGCATTTT. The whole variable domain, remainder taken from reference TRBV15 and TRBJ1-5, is DAMVIQNPRYQVTQFGKPVTLSCSQTLNHNVMYWYQQKSSQAPKLLFHYYDKDFNNEADTPDNFQSRRPNTSFCFLDIRSPGLGDTAMYLCAAGGHQPQHFGDGTRLSIL.

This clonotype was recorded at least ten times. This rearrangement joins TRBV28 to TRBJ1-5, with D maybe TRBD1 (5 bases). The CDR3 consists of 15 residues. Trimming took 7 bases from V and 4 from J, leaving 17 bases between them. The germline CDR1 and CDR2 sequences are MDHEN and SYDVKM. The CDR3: CASTFRQGRNQPQHF. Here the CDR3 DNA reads TGTGCCAGCACGTTTCGGCAGGGAAGGAATCAGCCCCAGCATTTT.

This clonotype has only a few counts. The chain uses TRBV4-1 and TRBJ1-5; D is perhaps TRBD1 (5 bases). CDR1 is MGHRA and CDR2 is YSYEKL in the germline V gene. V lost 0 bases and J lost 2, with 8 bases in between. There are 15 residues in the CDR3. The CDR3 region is CASSQEQEGNQPQHF. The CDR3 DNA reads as TGCGCCAGCAGCCAAGAACAGGAGGGCAATCAGCCCCAGCATTTT.

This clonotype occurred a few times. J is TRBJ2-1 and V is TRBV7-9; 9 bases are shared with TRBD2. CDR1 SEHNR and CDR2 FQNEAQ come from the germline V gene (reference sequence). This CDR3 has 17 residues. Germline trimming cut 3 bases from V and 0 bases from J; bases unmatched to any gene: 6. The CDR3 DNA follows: TGTGCCAGCAGCTTTACGGCGGGAGGGAGCTCCTACAATGAGCAGTTCTTC. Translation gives CASSFTAGGSSYNEQFF.